Listed below are T cell receptor beta chains from one sample, sequenced in a study of shared clonotypes between healthy human individuals. Sequenced by immunoSEQ multiplex PCR; TCRdb stores in-frame clones only, minus some. The top ten hold more than 0.9% of the sample, which has some 2 million clones, about 95% seen once. Sample: naive CD8+ T cells sorted from blood. The receptors here all came from a man younger than 35 in good health. The CDR3 runs from the conserved cysteine through the conserved F or W. A D gene is named only where the DNA matches it firmly. Expanded clones get a size class; other rows say once, few or many, or leave the size out.

abundance: -; v_gene: TRBV2; d_gene: -; j_gene: TRBJ1-5; CDR3aa: CASSVAGDNQPQHF; CDR3nt: TGTGCCAGCAGTGTGGCAGGGGATAATCAGCCCCAGCATTTT
abundance: -; v_gene: TRBV5-4; d_gene: -; j_gene: TRBJ1-3; CDR3aa: CASSLGHPTGNTIYF; CDR3nt: TGTGCCAGCAGCTTGGGACACCCTACTGGAAACACCATATATTTT
abundance: once; v_gene: TRBV28; d_gene: -; j_gene: TRBJ1-1; CDR3aa: CASSLYRGLNTEAFF; CDR3nt: TGTGCCAGCAGTTTATATAGGGGTCTGAACACTGAAGCTTTCTTT
abundance: -; v_gene: TRBV7-2; d_gene: -; j_gene: TRBJ1-4; CDR3aa: CASSSQPLLGLFF; CDR3nt: TGTGCCAGCAGCTCCCAACCACTTTTAGGGCTGTTTTTT
abundance: -; v_gene: TRBV11-2; d_gene: -; j_gene: TRBJ1-4; CDR3aa: CASSLTGAGNEKLFF; CDR3nt: TGTGCCAGCAGCCTTACAGGTGCGGGGAATGAAAAACTGTTTTTT
abundance: -; v_gene: TRBV28; d_gene: -; j_gene: TRBJ1-2; CDR3aa: CASSLGEGYTF; CDR3nt: TGTGCCAGCAGTTTGGGGGAGGGCTACACCTTC
abundance: -; v_gene: TRBV19; d_gene: -; j_gene: TRBJ2-2; CDR3aa: CASSIEVIYFNTGELFF; CDR3nt: TGTGCCAGTAGTATCGAAGTTATTTACTTTAACACCGGGGAGCTGTTTTTT
abundance: -; v_gene: TRBV2; d_gene: -; j_gene: TRBJ2-7; CDR3aa: CASSEALRPGEQYF; CDR3nt: TGTGCCAGCAGTGAAGCGCTTCGGCCTGGCGAGCAGTACTTC
abundance: -; v_gene: TRBV7-6; d_gene: TRBD1; j_gene: TRBJ2-7; CDR3aa: CASSLETPGQGLNEQYF; CDR3nt: TGTGCCAGCAGCTTAGAGACCCCGGGACAGGGACTCAACGAGCAGTACTTC
abundance: -; v_gene: TRBV10-1; d_gene: -; j_gene: TRBJ2-1; CDR3aa: CASSKSGLFSSYNEQFF; CDR3nt: TGCGCCAGCAGTAAATCGGGACTTTTTAGCTCCTACAATGAGCAGTTCTTC
abundance: -; v_gene: TRBV14; d_gene: -; j_gene: TRBJ2-5; CDR3aa: CASSQWAQETQYF; CDR3nt: TGTGCCAGCAGCCAGTGGGCCCAAGAGACCCAGTACTTC
abundance: -; v_gene: TRBV19; d_gene: -; j_gene: TRBJ1-1; CDR3aa: CASTMDGENTEAFF; CDR3nt: TGTGCCAGTACTATGGACGGAGAGAACACTGAAGCTTTCTTT
abundance: -; v_gene: TRBV5-8; d_gene: TRBD2; j_gene: TRBJ2-7; CDR3aa: CASSSGTTVEQYF; CDR3nt: TGTGCCAGCAGCTCGGGGACTACCGTAGAGCAGTACTTC
abundance: -; v_gene: TRBV7-8; d_gene: TRBD2; j_gene: TRBJ2-5; CDR3aa: CASSRLAGALETQYF; CDR3nt: TGTGCCAGCAGCCGACTAGCGGGAGCTCTGGAGACCCAGTACTTC
abundance: -; v_gene: TRBV9; d_gene: TRBD2; j_gene: TRBJ2-7; CDR3aa: CASNPSGGSYEQYF; CDR3nt: TGTGCCAGCAACCCTAGCGGGGGGTCATACGAGCAGTACTTC
abundance: once; v_gene: TRBV7-9; d_gene: TRBD1; j_gene: TRBJ2-7; CDR3aa: CASSSTGGDPSYEQYF; CDR3nt: TGTGCCAGCAGCTCGACAGGGGGGGACCCCTCCTACGAGCAGTACTTC
abundance: -; v_gene: TRBV27; d_gene: TRBD1; j_gene: TRBJ2-5; CDR3aa: CASSRDRDRYETQYF; CDR3nt: TGTGCCAGCAGTCGTGACAGGGACCGGTACGAGACCCAGTACTTC
abundance: -; v_gene: TRBV7-9; d_gene: -; j_gene: TRBJ1-1; CDR3aa: CASSLAPRGLVNTEAFF; CDR3nt: TGTGCCAGCAGCTTAGCGCCCCGGGGGCTGGTGAACACTGAAGCTTTCTTT
abundance: -; v_gene: TRBV27; d_gene: -; j_gene: TRBJ2-7; CDR3aa: CASSFGQGVYEQYF; CDR3nt: TGTGCCAGCAGTTTCGGGCAGGGCGTCTACGAGCAGTACTTC
abundance: -; v_gene: TRBV27; d_gene: TRBD2; j_gene: TRBJ2-1; CDR3aa: CASSVSGNANEQFF; CDR3nt: TGTGCCAGCAGTGTTAGCGGGAATGCGAATGAGCAGTTCTTC
abundance: -; v_gene: TRBV28; d_gene: TRBD2; j_gene: TRBJ2-3; CDR3aa: CASTLGDYGTDTQYF; CDR3nt: TGTGCCAGCACCCTGGGGGACTACGGCACAGATACGCAGTATTTT
abundance: -; v_gene: TRBV7-9; d_gene: -; j_gene: TRBJ2-2; CDR3aa: CASSFLSGHLTGELFF; CDR3nt: TGTGCCAGCAGCTTCCTATCTGGGCATTTAACCGGGGAGCTGTTTTTT
abundance: -; v_gene: TRBV9; d_gene: -; j_gene: TRBJ1-1; CDR3aa: CASSSSGGATEAFF; CDR3nt: TGTGCCAGCAGCTCCTCAGGAGGGGCCACTGAAGCTTTCTTT
abundance: -; v_gene: TRBV15; d_gene: -; j_gene: TRBJ2-7; CDR3aa: CATSRTRDGYEQYF; CDR3nt: TGTGCCACCAGCAGAACCCGGGACGGCTACGAGCAGTACTTC
abundance: once; v_gene: TRBV5-8; d_gene: -; j_gene: TRBJ2-7; CDR3aa: CASSPTGYEQYF; CDR3nt: TGTGCCAGCAGCCCCACAGGATACGAGCAGTACTTC
abundance: -; v_gene: TRBV25-1; d_gene: -; j_gene: TRBJ1-2; CDR3aa: CASSDSETLIYGYTF; CDR3nt: TGTGCCAGCAGCGATTCGGAGACATTAATCTATGGCTACACCTTC
abundance: once; v_gene: TRBV28; d_gene: -; j_gene: TRBJ1-5; CDR3aa: CASTQTYGQPQHF; CDR3nt: TGTGCCAGCACCCAAACATATGGGCAGCCCCAGCATTTT
abundance: -; v_gene: TRBV30; d_gene: -; j_gene: TRBJ2-3; CDR3aa: CAWSQAVTSTDTQYF; CDR3nt: TGTGCCTGGAGTCAGGCAGTTACTAGCACAGATACGCAGTATTTT
abundance: once; v_gene: TRBV7-9; d_gene: -; j_gene: TRBJ2-7; CDR3aa: CASRPLIDEQYF; CDR3nt: TGTGCCAGCAGACCTCTGATCGACGAGCAGTACTTC
abundance: -; v_gene: TRBV5-6; d_gene: TRBD2; j_gene: TRBJ2-5; CDR3aa: CASSFGGIQETQYF; CDR3nt: TGTGCCAGCAGCTTCGGGGGGATCCAAGAGACCCAGTACTTC
abundance: -; v_gene: TRBV5-5; d_gene: -; j_gene: TRBJ2-7; CDR3aa: CASSLWVGRSYEQYF; CDR3nt: TGTGCCAGCAGCTTGTGGGTGGGGCGATCCTACGAGCAGTACTTC
abundance: -; v_gene: TRBV13; d_gene: -; j_gene: TRBJ1-2; CDR3aa: CASSLQRFSGYTF; CDR3nt: TGTGCCAGCAGCTTACAACGCTTTAGTGGCTACACCTTC
abundance: -; v_gene: TRBV5-1; d_gene: -; j_gene: TRBJ2-7; CDR3aa: CASSLRGIPYEQYF; CDR3nt: TGCGCCAGCAGCTTGCGGGGGATACCCTACGAGCAGTACTTC
abundance: -; v_gene: TRBV7-8; d_gene: -; j_gene: TRBJ2-2; CDR3aa: CASSLVGLGGTGELFF; CDR3nt: TGTGCCAGCAGCTTAGTAGGCTTAGGTGGGACCGGGGAGCTGTTTTTT
abundance: -; v_gene: TRBV6-5; d_gene: TRBD2; j_gene: TRBJ2-5; CDR3aa: CASSYTTSGVATQYF; CDR3nt: TGTGCCAGCAGTTACACGACTAGCGGGGTGGCGACCCAGTACTTC
abundance: -; v_gene: TRBV4-3; d_gene: -; j_gene: TRBJ1-2; CDR3aa: CASSQDLGLGYGYTF; CDR3nt: TGCGCCAGCAGCCAAGATCTGGGCCTGGGCTATGGCTACACCTTC
abundance: -; v_gene: TRBV4-3; d_gene: -; j_gene: TRBJ2-1; CDR3aa: CASSQDEAPYNEQFF; CDR3nt: TGCGCCAGCAGCCAAGATGAAGCGCCCTACAATGAGCAGTTCTTC